One sample yielded the 3 T cell receptor beta chains listed below, sequenced in a study of breast tumors, draining lymph nodes, adjacent tissues. TCRdb independently ran MiXCR on the multiplex PCR reads; one entry per CDR3 protein. This table holds some 120,000 distinct CDR3 sequences, less than 20% found once. Samples came from axillary lymph nodes draining the breast cancer. The specimen sequenced was axillary lymph node tissue. These receptors all come from a female donor with breast cancer. Some clones in this sample may be carry-over from other donors' samples.

This clonotype was seen many times. V is TRBV7-9 and J is TRBJ2-2, with 12 bases identical to TRBD2. After removal of 4 bases from V and 6 bases from J, the junction contained 6 bases not matched to a gene. Germline CDR1 and CDR2: SEHNR and FQNEAQ (reference sequence). The CDR3 is 16 amino acids. The CDR3 sequence: CASSSPSGRVAGELFF. The DNA of the CDR3 is TGTGCCAGCAGCTCGCCTAGCGGGAGGGTGGCCGGGGAGCTGTTTTTT.

This clonotype has a count of ten or more. This chain links TRBV12-3 or TRBV12-4 with TRBJ2-5; D is unresolved. Between the trimmed V and J ends, which lost 8 bases and 3 bases, there was a span of 10 bases. The CDR3 contains 12 residues. The CDR3 protein is CASGDSKETQYF. Here the CDR3 DNA reads TGTGCCAGCGGCGACTCAAAAGAGACCCAGTACTTC.

V and J are TRBV27 and TRBJ2-3, with 9 bases lining up with TRBD2. Trimming took 5 bases from V and 1 from J; bases not matched to a gene: 4. The CDR3 consists of 15 residues. CDR1 and CDR2 from the germline V gene are MNHEY and SMNVEV (reference sequence). CDR3 residues: CASSAPSGGTDTQYF. CDR3 nucleotides: TGTGCCAGCAGTGCCCCTAGCGGGGGCACAGATACGCAGTATTTT.